This TCR beta chain is from a study of blood T cell repertoires in COVID-19 (dated by TCRdb to about 2020). Background on the whole study: Collaborator samples came from the United States, Italy and Spain and covered acute and convalescent phases of COVID-19. The prospective study material was composed of cDNA or gDNA derived from T cells, B-cell-depleted T cells, or PBMCs. The dataset comprised deeply sampled blood TCRbeta repertoires from subjects exposed to, actively infected with, or recovered from COVID-19. The repertoires were made available in a free public database intended to serve as a resource for research on the immune response to SARS-CoV-2. Samples were obtained from the ongoing ImmuneRACE study (first 160 participants) and from roughly 1,300 subjects provided by 6 global collaborators. Sample metadata almost always included a de-identified subject ID, COVID-19 status, age in years and sex. Where available, HLA class I and class II types were taken from metadata supplied by the sample provider and were not determined by assay-based typing.

Comment on this clone: This clone's antigen is unknown. The record has no base qualities; no much larger clone is one base away.

TCRbeta CDR3 regions were amplified from genomic DNA using the immunoSEQ Assay, a bias-controlled multiplex PCR. The authors processed their data as follows. Nucleated cell counts per sample were estimated from amplification of reference gene primers within the assay. Sequence reads were collapsed and filtered to measure the absolute abundance of every unique TCRbeta CDR3 rearrangement. For each sample, productive Simpson clonality was calculated as the square root of Simpson's diversity index over productive rearrangements. As stored in TCRdb, this immuneACCESS dataset retains in-frame rearrangements with V and J assigned. A fraction of the clones does not appear; measured against another copy, unresolved V genes explain less than half of the discrepancy, and the remainder lacks a known reason. D and trimming were read from the DNA, whereas the V and J calls and clone size are those reported in that table. The sample has about 90,000 clones on record, 85% to 95% of them singletons. The ten biggest clones cover under 7.5% of the sample.

The research as a whole found: How much clinical and demographic metadata was included differed by source and by participant, and the metadata was provided uncurated.

Taken from cysteine to phenylalanine, the CDR3 has 12 residues. The only DNA kept is the CDR3, 36 bases in frame from the first base. Looking up the germline V gene yields CDR1 MDHEN and CDR2 SYDVKM. V loses 5 bases, J loses 6 bases, and the germline ends lie 8 bases apart. The collaborating institutions used their own protocols to collect whole blood in K2EDTA tubes. For TCRbeta analysis, collaborators shipped samples as frozen whole blood, isolated PBMCs, or DNA extracted from either of those sample types. Sample: peripheral blood. Here the chain combines TRBV28 and TRBJ1-5; no D segment can be confidently identified. The sequence was collected from a woman aged 55-70 years with active COVID-19. In nucleotides, the sequence is TGTGCCAGCAGTCCGACTGGTCAGCCCCAGCATTTT. Translated, it gives CASSPTGQPQHF.